This TCR beta chain comes out of a study of T cells after posttransplantation cyclophosphamide. Regarding the study as a whole: Donor CD8+ memory clones often dominated recipient blood repertoires at later times.

Produced via immunoSEQ multiplex PCR; TCRdb's table is partial and in-frame only. The sample contains 5,800 or so clones, none of them singletons. A marrow graft followed busulfan-fludarabine conditioning, with cyclophosphamide on days +3 and +4. This clone showed up many times. Its target is not known. The CDR3 sequence is 15 residues long. Trimming took off 4 bases at V and 11 bases at J, with 23 bases between the two ends. Germline-derived CDR1 and CDR2 are SGHAT and FQNNGV. The source material was PBMCs, sampled after allogeneic stem cell transplant with posttransplant cyclophosphamide. The gene calls are TRBV11-2 and TRBJ1-1; D may be TRBD1 (6 bases). The source of this sequence is a male patient aged 55 to 69 who received an allogeneic stem cell transplant from a related donor, was CMV-positive, and had no GVHD. Some T cells may have come from the graft donor. The CDR3: CASSSPQGKGPHAFF. CDR3 DNA: TGTGCCAGCAGCTCCCCGCAGGGGAAGGGACCGCACGCTTTCTTT.